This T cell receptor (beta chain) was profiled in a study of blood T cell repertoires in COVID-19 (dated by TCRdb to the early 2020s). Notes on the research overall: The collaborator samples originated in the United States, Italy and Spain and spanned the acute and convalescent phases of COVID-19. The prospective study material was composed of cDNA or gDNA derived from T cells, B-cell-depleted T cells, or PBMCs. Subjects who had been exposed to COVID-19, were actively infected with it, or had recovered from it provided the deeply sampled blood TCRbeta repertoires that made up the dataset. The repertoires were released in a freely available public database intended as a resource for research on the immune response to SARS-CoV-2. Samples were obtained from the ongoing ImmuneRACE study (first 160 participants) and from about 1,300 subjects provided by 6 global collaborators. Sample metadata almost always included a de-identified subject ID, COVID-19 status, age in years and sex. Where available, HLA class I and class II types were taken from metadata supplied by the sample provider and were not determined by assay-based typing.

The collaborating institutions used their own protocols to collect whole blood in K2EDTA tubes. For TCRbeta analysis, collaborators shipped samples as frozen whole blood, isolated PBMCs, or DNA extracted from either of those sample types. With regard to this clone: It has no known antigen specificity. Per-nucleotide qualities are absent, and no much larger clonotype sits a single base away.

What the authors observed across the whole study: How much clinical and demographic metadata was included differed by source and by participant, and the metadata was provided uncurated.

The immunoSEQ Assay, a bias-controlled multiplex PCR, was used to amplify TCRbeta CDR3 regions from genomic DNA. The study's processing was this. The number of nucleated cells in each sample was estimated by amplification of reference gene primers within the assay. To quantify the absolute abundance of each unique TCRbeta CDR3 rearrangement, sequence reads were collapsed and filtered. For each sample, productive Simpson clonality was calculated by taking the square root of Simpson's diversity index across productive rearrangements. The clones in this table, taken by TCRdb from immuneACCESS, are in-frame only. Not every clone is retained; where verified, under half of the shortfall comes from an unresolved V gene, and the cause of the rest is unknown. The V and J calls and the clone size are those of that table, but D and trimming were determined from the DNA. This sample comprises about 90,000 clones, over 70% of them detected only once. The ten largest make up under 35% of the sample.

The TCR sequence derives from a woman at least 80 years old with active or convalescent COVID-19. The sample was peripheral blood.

The base sequence is TGTGCCAGCAGCGGGACAGGAAACACCGGGGAGCTGTTTTTT. Translation gives CASSGTGNTGELFF. The chain is assembled from TRBV2 and TRBJ2-2; 8 bases in the junction line up with TRBD1. From cysteine to phenylalanine, the CDR3 is 14 amino acids long. CDR3 DNA only is kept here, 42 bases in frame from base 1. Based on the germline V gene, the CDR1 and CDR2 sequences are SNHLY and FYNNEI. Unmatched junction bases come to 2, with V trimmed by 6 bases and J by 2 bases.